These 28 T cell receptor beta chains came from one sample sequenced in a study of cytomegalovirus exposure and HLA in healthy donors. The PCR was carried out with 60 Vbeta primers and 13 Jbeta primers. Some clones are missing from TCRdb's copy, which holds only in-frame ones; the method was immunoSEQ multiplex PCR. The repertoire includes fewer than 150,000 clones, around 83% of them detected once, and under 4.5% sits in the top ten. The sample taken for sequencing was PBMCs. The receptor source for this set is a man aged 40-50 years in good health and CMV-seropositive.

V usage is TRBV4-1 and J usage is TRBJ2-1; D is uncertain. Trimming removed 2 bases from V and 9 bases from J, with 17 bases in between. The CDR3 has 15 residues. Germline CDR1 is MGHRA and CDR2 is YSYEKL. CDR3 sequence (DNA): TGCGCCAGCAGCCAAACCCCCGGCATGGCTAGTGAGCAGTTCTTC. It specifies CASSQTPGMASEQFF.

This chain joins TRBV29-1 and TRBJ2-7, with 9 bases that match TRBD1. The V segment lost 4 bases and the J segment 6 bases; nucleotides outside the gene matches: 7. The CDR3 is 13 amino acids. Germline V CDR1 and CDR2: SQVTM, ANQGSEA. CDR3 DNA: TGCAGCGTTGGGGGGGACAGGGTATCCGAGCAGTACTTC. It is translated as CSVGGDRVSEQYF.

This rearrangement joins TRBV5-1 to TRBJ2-1; 7 bases map to TRBD2. Germline V gene lookup returns CDR1 SGHRS and CDR2 YFSETQ. J was trimmed by 5 bases and V by 7 bases; bases with no gene match: 9. The CDR3 is 14 amino acids. The chain's CDR3 is CASRRGSGDNEQFF. The CDR3 DNA reads as TGCGCCAGCCGAAGAGGGAGCGGGGACAATGAGCAGTTCTTC.

This chain connects TRBV27 to TRBJ1-1; D perhaps matches TRBD1 (5 bases). V was trimmed by 5 bases and J by 4 bases, leaving 11 bases between them. This CDR3 is 13 amino acids long. Looked up from germline, CDR1 is MNHEY and CDR2 is SMNVEV (reference sequence). The CDR3 bases are TGTGCCAGCAGTCGGGGGATCACCACTGAAGCTTTCTTT. Translated, it gives CASSRGITTEAFF.

The gene calls are TRBV5-1 and TRBJ1-2, with no clear D. The germline CDR1 and CDR2 sequences are SGHRS and YFSETQ. There are 13 residues in the CDR3. V was clipped by 4 bases and J by 5 bases, with 12 bases between them. CDR3 in amino acids: CASSLGSAYGYTF. The CDR3 coding sequence is TGCGCCAGCAGCCTAGGATCAGCATATGGCTACACCTTC. The full variable domain, completed using reference TRBV5-1 and TRBJ1-2, is KAGVTQTPRYLIKTRGQQVTLSCSPISGHRSVSWYQQTPGQGLQFLFEYFSETQRNKGNFPGRFSGRQFSNSRSEMNVSTLELGDSALYLCASSLGSAYGYTFGSGTRLTVV.

The V call is TRBV7-9, the J call TRBJ2-1; 10 bases align to TRBD2. V lost 3 bases and J lost 7; bases outside the gene matches: 6. The CDR3 contains 15 residues. From germline, CDR1 is SEHNR and CDR2 FQNEAQ (reference sequence). This CDR3 reads CASSFWLAGDNEQFF. In DNA, the CDR3 is TGTGCCAGCAGCTTCTGGCTAGCGGGAGATAATGAGCAGTTCTTC.

The chain employs TRBV7-8 and TRBJ1-3, with 8 bases matching TRBD1. The trim removed 5 bases at V and 8 bases at J, leaving 5 bases unmatched. The CDR3 runs to 13 residues. Looked up from germline, CDR1 is SGHVS and CDR2 is FQNEAQ. The DNA for the CDR3 is TGTGCCAGCAGCGCCGGACAGGGATACACCATATATTTT. It is translated as CASSAGQGYTIYF.

This chain links TRBV2 with TRBJ1-5, with a tentative D call TRBD1 (6 bases). Between the trimmed V and J ends, which lost 6 bases and 4 bases, there was a span of 16 bases. Germline V gene lookup returns CDR1 SNHLY and CDR2 FYNNEI. The length of the CDR3 is 15 residues. Written as DNA, the CDR3 is TGTGCCAGCAGGACTCCGGGACATCCGAATCAGCCCCAGCATTTT. Amino acid sequence: CASRTPGHPNQPQHF.

This sequence joins TRBV5-1 and TRBJ2-2; 7 bases are shared with TRBD1. This CDR3 has 14 amino acids. The junction had 3 bases not matched to a gene; V was cut back by 4 bases and J by 3 bases. Germline CDR1 SGHRS, CDR2 YFSETQ. The CDR3: CASSRQGDTGELFF. The CDR3 DNA sequence: TGCGCCAGCAGCAGACAGGGTGACACCGGGGAGCTGTTTTTT.

The gene calls are TRBV4-1 and TRBJ2-1, with 11 nucleotides matching TRBD1. The ends lost 4 bases at V and 6 bases at J; junction bases unmatched: 11. Germline loops: CDR1 MGHRA, CDR2 YSYEKL. This CDR3 is built from 17 residues. The CDR3 nucleotides read TGCGCCAGCAGCCTACGGACAGGGGGCTTCCCTAGCAATGAGCAGTTCTTC. This sequence encodes CASSLRTGGFPSNEQFF.

The chain recombines TRBV7-6 with TRBJ2-5, with no clear D. This CDR3 is 15 amino acids long. V shed 3 bases and J shed 2 bases, with 13 bases lying between them. CDR1 and CDR2 from the germline V gene are SGHVS and FNYEAQ. In DNA form, the CDR3 reads TGTGCCAGCAGCTTTATATTAACAACGCAAGAGACCCAGTACTTC. The encoded protein is CASSFILTTQETQYF.

A single count supports this clone. Other DNA variants within this sample encode the same CDR3. The V and J genes are TRBV6-5 and TRBJ1-2; TRBD1 matches 9 bases. The CDR3 extends over 12 amino acids. Germline trimming cut 11 bases from V and 3 bases from J; bases unmatched to any gene: 4. Germline-derived CDR1 and CDR2 are MNHEY and SVGAGI. The CDR3 DNA sequence: TGTGCCTCCCGGACAGGGGACTATGGCTACACCTTC. Its translation is CASRTGDYGYTF.

The chain is built from TRBV10-3 and TRBJ2-7; TRBD1 matches 7 bases. Germline loops: CDR1 ENHRY, CDR2 SYGVKD. V lost 8 bases to trimming and J lost 4 bases; unmatched junction nucleotides: 2. The CDR3 consists of 11 residues. The CDR3 region has the DNA TGTGCCATCCAGGGGGAGTACGAGCAGTACTTC. Its protein is CAIQGEYEQYF.

V is TRBV5-1 and J is TRBJ1-1; no firm D call. The V and J ends lost 1 base and 2 bases respectively, with 9 bases between them. Germline lookup yields CDR1 SGHRS and CDR2 YFSETQ. This CDR3 is 14 amino acids long. The DNA for the CDR3 is TGCGCCAGCAGCTTGAATCGGGGTAACACTGAAGCTTTCTTT. This translates into CASSLNRGNTEAFF.

This chain links TRBV7-9 with TRBJ2-7, with D possibly TRBD1 on 6 matching bases. CDR1 and CDR2 (germline): SEHNR, FQNEAQ (reference sequence). The CDR3 sequence is 12 residues long. Trimming stripped 5 bases from V and 3 bases from J, with 8 bases between. CDR3 DNA: TGTGCCAGCAGCCTACAGGGCTACGAGCAGTACTTC. The encoded protein is CASSLQGYEQYF.

In this sample, this clone turned up a few times. J is TRBJ2-2 and V is TRBV7-6; TRBD2 matches at 10 bases. The CDR3 length is 17 residues. Per germline, CDR1 SGHVS and CDR2 FNYEAQ. With 4 bases clipped from V and 4 bases from J, the junction kept 9 bases outside the gene matches. The CDR3 DNA sequence: TGTGCCAGCAGCTCTATATCTAGCGGGAGTTTCACCGGGGAGCTGTTTTTT. It encodes CASSSISSGSFTGELFF.

The rearrangement links TRBV9 to TRBJ1-2, with unresolved D. Germline CDR1 SGDLS, CDR2 YYNGEE. Trimming removed 2 bases from V and 2 bases from J, with 7 bases in between. This CDR3 has 13 residues. The CDR3 is CASSVNNNYGYTF. DNA of the CDR3: TGTGCCAGCAGCGTTAACAACAACTATGGCTACACCTTC.

V gene TRBV6-5 combines with J gene TRBJ2-2; the D gene is possibly TRBD1 (6 bases). V lost 4 bases, J lost 0 bases, and 6 bases lay in between. Looked up from germline, CDR1 is MNHEY and CDR2 is SVGAGI. CDR3 length: 14 amino acids. The CDR3 bases are TGTGCCAGCAGTTGGACAGCGAACACCGGGGAGCTGTTTTTT. Translated, it gives CASSWTANTGELFF.

This rearrangement joins TRBV6-1 to TRBJ1-4, with D perhaps TRBD1 (6 bases). The CDR3 length is 14 residues. Germline values: CDR1 MNHNS, CDR2 SASEGT. Trimming stripped 4 bases from V and 1 base from J, with 7 bases between. In nucleotides, the CDR3 is TGTGCCAGCAGTGGGACAGTAACTAATGAAAAACTGTTTTTT. Translated, it gives CASSGTVTNEKLFF.

DNA for the CDR3: TGTGCCAGCAGCTTGAGTTTAAACACTGAAGCTTTCTTT. This codes for CASSLSLNTEAFF. This chain connects TRBV7-8 to TRBJ1-1; D is unclear. The germline gives CDR1 SGHVS, CDR2 FQNEAQ. V shed 3 bases and J shed 2 bases, with 7 bases lying between them. The CDR3 has 13 amino acids.

The V call is TRBV4-1, the J call TRBJ2-5; 11 bases map to TRBD2. In germline, CDR1 is MGHRA, CDR2 YSYEKL. V shed 0 bases, J shed 0 bases, and the junction held 15 bases outside the gene matches. There are 21 residues in the CDR3. CDR3 region: CASSQDSPGLAGGYHQETQYF. The CDR3 region has the DNA TGCGCCAGCAGCCAAGATTCACCGGGGCTAGCGGGGGGTTACCACCAAGAGACCCAGTACTTC.

The chain combines TRBV7-2 with TRBJ2-7, with TRBD1 matching over 8 bases. The V and J ends lost 5 bases and 4 bases, in that order; junction bases with no gene match: 10. This CDR3 has 15 amino acids. The germline CDR1 and CDR2 sequences are SGHTA and FQGNSA. CDR3 protein: CASSTQGVTTYEQYF. DNA for the CDR3: TGTGCCAGCAGCACACAGGGGGTCACCACGTACGAGCAGTACTTC.

The chain employs TRBV7-3 and TRBJ2-3; D ambiguous. Germline loops: CDR1 SGHTA, CDR2 FQGTGA. The ends were cut back, 5 bases at V and 0 bases at J, with 9 bases in the middle. The CDR3 is made up of 14 amino acids. The CDR3 DNA sequence: TGTGCCAGCAGCCCTCTTCCTAGCACAGATACGCAGTATTTT. This translates into CASSPLPSTDTQYF. The variable domain in full, with the rest retrieved from reference TRBV7-3 and TRBJ2-3, is GAGVSQTPSNKVTEKGKYVELRCDPISGHTALYWYRQSLGQGPEFLIYFQGTGAADDSGLPNDRFFAVRPEGSVSTLKIQRTERGDSAVYLCASSPLPSTDTQYFGPGTRLTVL.

This rearrangement joins TRBV5-1 to TRBJ1-6; D call uncertain. The ends were cut back, 0 bases at V and 10 bases at J, with 14 bases in the middle. Germline lookup yields CDR1 SGHRS and CDR2 YFSETQ. The CDR3 covers 15 residues. CDR3 residues: CASSLEGRPRSPLHF. The CDR3 region has the DNA TGCGCCAGCAGCTTGGAAGGCAGGCCGCGATCACCCCTCCACTTT.

V and J are TRBV29-1 and TRBJ2-2; 8 positions match TRBD1. The CDR3 sequence is 14 residues long. Trimming at V came to 7 bases and at J to 5 bases, leaving 9 bases not matched to a gene. The germline gives CDR1 SQVTM, CDR2 ANQGSEA. Written as DNA, the CDR3 is TGCAGCGCAATTTCAGGGGGCTGGACCGGGGAGCTGTTTTTT. Translation: CSAISGGWTGELFF.

The V gene is TRBV7-6, the J gene TRBJ1-2; D may be TRBD1 (5 bases). The CDR3 spans 15 residues. The V and J ends lost 5 bases and 4 bases respectively, with 17 bases between them. The germline CDR1 and CDR2 sequences are SGHVS and FNYEAQ. CDR3 nucleotides: TGTGCCAGCAGCCCTGGGGGGGGAATCAGCTATGGCTACACCTTC. Its protein is CASSPGGGISYGYTF. The variable domain in full, completed from reference TRBV7-6 and TRBJ1-2, reads GAGVSQSPRYKVTKRGQDVALRCDPISGHVSLYWYRQALGQGPEFLTYFNYEAQQDKSGLPNDRFSAERPEGSISTLTIQRTEQRDSAMYRCASSPGGGISYGYTFGSGTRLTVV.

The chain employs TRBV19 and TRBJ1-4; TRBD1 agrees at 8 bases. The length of the CDR3 is 15 residues. Germline CDR1 LNHDA, CDR2 SQIVND (reference sequence). V lost 5 bases, J lost 7 bases, and 9 bases stayed unmatched. This CDR3 reads CASSRPGQVGEKLFF. As DNA, the CDR3 is TGTGCCAGTAGTCGTCCGGGACAGGTTGGTGAAAAACTGTTTTTT.

The chain employs TRBV7-8 and TRBJ1-5; D is undetermined. Germline V CDR1 and CDR2: SGHVS, FQNEAQ. The germline V and J ends were trimmed by 2 bases and 10 bases, with 18 bases remaining between them. The CDR3 runs 15 residues. As DNA, the CDR3 is TGTGCCAGCAGCTTAATCCCGACCGCGGGAACCCCCCAGCATTTT. Its translation: CASSLIPTAGTPQHF.